The clone carrying this T cell receptor beta chain appeared a few times. With survey level as its setting, the immunoSEQ assay was v3.0. Repertoires were generated with immunoSEQ multiplex PCR, while TCRdb's copy carries only in-frame clones and drops some. The sample yields tens of thousands of clones, roughly nine tenths seen once. The sample comes from a study of long-term antiretroviral therapy in people with HIV. In the study overall: Samples collected earliest predate the 2015 immediate-ART recommendation by about a decade.

Trimming pared 4 bases from V and 0 bases from J, leaving 10 bases between. CDR3 length: 14 amino acids. The germline CDR1 and CDR2 sequences are MDHEN and SYDVKM. The sequencing here drew on unsorted PBMCs, taken 1.2 years after starting antiretroviral therapy. The rearrangement links TRBV28 to TRBJ2-7, with D possibly TRBD2 on 5 matching bases. The TCR was taken from a woman between 45 and 65 years old with HIV. The CDR3 coding sequence is TGTGCCAGCAGTTCGCCGGGGTACTCCTACGAGCAGTACTTC. Protein product: CASSSPGYSYEQYF.